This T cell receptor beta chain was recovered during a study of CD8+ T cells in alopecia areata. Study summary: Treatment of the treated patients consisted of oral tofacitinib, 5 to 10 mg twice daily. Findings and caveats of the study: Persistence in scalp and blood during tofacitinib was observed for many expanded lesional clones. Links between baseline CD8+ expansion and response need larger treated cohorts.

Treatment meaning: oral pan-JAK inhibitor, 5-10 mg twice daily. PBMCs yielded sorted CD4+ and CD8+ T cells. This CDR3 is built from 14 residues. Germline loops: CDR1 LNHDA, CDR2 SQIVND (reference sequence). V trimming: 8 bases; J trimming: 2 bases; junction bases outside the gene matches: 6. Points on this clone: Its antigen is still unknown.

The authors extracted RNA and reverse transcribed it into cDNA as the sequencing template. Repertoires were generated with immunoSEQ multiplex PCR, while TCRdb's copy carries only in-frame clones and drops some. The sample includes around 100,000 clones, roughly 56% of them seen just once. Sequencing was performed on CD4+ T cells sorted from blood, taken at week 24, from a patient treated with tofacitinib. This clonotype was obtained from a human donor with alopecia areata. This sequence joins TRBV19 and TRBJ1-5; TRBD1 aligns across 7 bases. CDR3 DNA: TGTGCCAGTTGTGACAGGGATGGCAATCAGCCCCAGCATTTT. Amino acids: CASCDRDGNQPQHF.